This T cell receptor (beta chain) was captured by sequencing in a study of cytomegalovirus exposure and HLA in healthy donors (dated by TCRdb to the late 2010s). In the study overall: An earlier analysis of roughly 500 of the donors reported about 260 Gb of sequence data and 95 million to 140 million unique TCR beta sequences obtained from about 200 million T cells. The aim of the study was to test whether cataloging public T cell receptors could identify signatures of past pathogen exposure. A later analysis re-examined previously published TCR beta repertoires from 500 to 700 donors and added high-resolution HLA genotyping to investigate patterns of TCR occurrence. To predict cytomegalovirus infection status, the study brought together high-throughput TCR immunosequencing, statistical association of individual TCRs with disease status, and machine learning. Along with the approximately 650-subject first cohort, a separate validation cohort of about 110 different subjects was used. Every discovery cohort repertoire had been produced on one sequencing platform. Typing coverage varied by locus: 629-630 donors for A, B, C, DRB1 and DQB1; roughly 500 for DQA1; around 610 for DPA1; roughly 450 for DPB1. Donor age, sex, ethnicity and CMV serostatus were compiled together with the repertoire data. In an earlier analysis of more than 550 of the donors, high-throughput TCR beta sequencing was used to judge whether each TCR beta V gene segment behaved as functional or pseudogenic. A later genetic analysis took genome-wide SNP genotypes for about 55% of the roughly 700 donors and used that subset as a discovery cohort. On average, roughly 250,000 unique TCR beta nucleotide sequences were sequenced per donor among a few hundred genotyped donors of the cohort, with roughly 18% of those sequences being non-productive. The genetic ancestry cluster associated with self-reported Caucasian donors included about 84% of the roughly 360 genotyped donors. Using immunosequencing, the study profiled T cell repertoires from approximately 700 subjects and related those repertoires to cytomegalovirus serostatus. An early release covering around 630 HLA-typed donors comprised approximately 300 gigabases of sequencing data and 65 million to 100 million unique TCR sequences. Roughly 5 DR-DQ haplotypes were handled as single units for association and clustering because linkage in the cohort was strong. Class I and class II HLA loci were covered by the typing at four-digit resolution. Rather than using new phenotypic data, the later analysis identified candidate immune exposures from TCR beta sequences and from how often those sequences occurred across donors. On the study overall, not on this receptor specifically: In a later analysis, HLA-associated TCR beta chains were found to be more clonally expanded and to have lower generation probabilities than equally common non-associated chains. This cohort had only TCR beta chains sequenced, and the lack of alpha or paired-chain data limited which features could be detected. Immune exposure information for the cohort was limited to CMV serostatus. Correlated functional status among segregating V segments might reflect linkage disequilibrium, but an unknown experimental factor could not be ruled out. In vitro tests confirmed that a few of the cytomegalovirus-associated TCR beta chains recognize cytomegalovirus antigens. A further reported finding was that TCR beta sequences accurately predicted the HLA-A and HLA-B alleles for most subjects in the first cohort. A total of about 150 TCR beta chains were listed by the study as associated with cytomegalovirus. The presence/absence analyses assumed that sequencing depth was roughly uniform across donors, and that assumption may not be true. Because HLA typing was missing for some donors at each locus, association tests included only the typed subset. In a later analysis, the rate of TCR association differed among HLA loci, with DRB1 alleles having the most associated TCRs and HLA-C alleles having the fewest. According to a later analysis, most CMV-associated TCR beta chains appeared to be HLA-restricted, and the HLA associations seemed to be driven largely by CMV exposure. In an earlier analysis of 587 of the donors, most TCR beta V segments appeared in productive rearrangements about 87% or about 30% of the time, broadly matching IMGT annotations. An association between a missense DCLRE1C variant and V-gene and J-gene trimming of TCR beta chains was found in a later genetic analysis and replicated in an independent cohort. The classifier was reported to diagnose cytomegalovirus status with high specificity and sensitivity in both the original cohort and the validation cohort. The earlier analysis of about 600 of the donors excluded some 15 rarely observed V segments, including chromosome 9 orphons, because counts were too low. According to a later analysis, parvovirus B19, influenza, CMV and Epstein-Barr virus appeared linked to several top co-occurrence clusters. In a later genetic analysis, fewer N-insertions in productive TCRs were reported among donors in an Asian-associated ancestry cluster than the roughly 700-donor mean. A group of highly shared sequence variants was considered likely to be a technical artifact of the sequencing pipeline. According to the authors, the approach could potentially be generalized to other disease states and immunological phenotypes. Specific HLA alleles were associated with over 15,000 TCR beta sequences at a false discovery rate of 0.05 in a later analysis. Assigning TCR associations to individual alleles was difficult when HLA alleles, especially DR and DQ, strongly co-occurred. While some public TCRs were present in many individuals, most TCR sequences turned up only very rarely across donors.

Receptor amplification or capture employed the immunoSEQ multiplex PCR assay. For the multiplex PCR, a mixture combining 60 forward primers for TCR Vbeta segments and 13 reverse primers for TCR Jbeta segments was used. The CDR3 region of rearranged TCR beta genes was amplified from genomic DNA with a multiplex PCR assay. Amplified TCR beta libraries were sequenced as 87-base-pair reads on the Illumina HiSeq System. The authors' pipeline ran thus. A later analysis counted some 80 million unique TCR beta chains across the 600 to 850 repertoires, and around 9.9 million of these chains were shared by at least two donors. Raw reads were error-corrected and collapsed into unique sequences with a nearest-neighbor algorithm that merged closely related sequences to remove PCR and sequencing errors. V, D and J gene segments were assigned by aligning CDR3 sequences to IMGT reference sequences. For a sequence to be retained, a match of at least six nucleotides to both a V gene segment and a J gene segment was required. A rearrangement counted as productive if the CDR3 had no stop codons and remained in frame with V and J, and every other rearrangement counted as non-productive. CDR3 was defined by IMGT convention, running from the second conserved V-encoded cysteine to the conserved J-encoded phenylalanine. The earlier analysis of roughly 590 of the donors excluded any sequence lacking an unambiguous match to a single V gene segment. In an earlier analysis of several hundred of the donors, V segments were called functional above 56.7% productive rearrangements and were called segregating when the between-donor standard deviation exceeded 5%. A statistical classification framework was built for diagnosing cytomegalovirus status from the catalog of TCR beta chain sequences. A later analysis assigned V and J genes by comparing TCR nucleotide sequences with IMGT/GENE-DB human TR gene sequences. Using the TCRdist pipeline, a later analysis assigned CDR3 sequences along with most-parsimonious VDJ recombination scenarios. In a later analysis, each TCR beta chain was defined by its CDR3 amino acid sequence together with its V-gene family, and reads without a unique V-gene family were excluded. In a later analysis, some 600 highly shared, low-generation-probability nucleotide sequences were removed to address suspected cross-contamination and a sequencing artifact. For each public chain, a later analysis derived a clonal expansion index from normalized ranks of inferred template counts within each repertoire. Generation probabilities in a later analysis came from a VDJ recombination model fitted to out-of-frame rearrangements, and those results were checked against IGoR. Hypergeometric tests were used in a later analysis to score TCR-TCR, TCR-HLA and TCR-CMV co-occurrence, with a repertoire-size bias correction applied to the TCR pairs. To estimate false discovery rates, a later analysis permuted the HLA or CMV assignments 20 times. In a later analysis, co-occurring TCRs were grouped using DBSCAN, and TCRdist sequence similarity was added for clustering within HLA-allele-positive subsets. Co-occurrence clustering excluded repertoires with fewer than 30,000 or more than 120,000 public chains, plus five with anomalous nucleotide sharing. TCRdb provides this immuneACCESS table in a form limited to in-frame rearrangements. Some clones are lacking; in checked studies, under half of them reflect an unresolved V gene, and why the rest are absent is not known. V and J calls and clone size follow that table, whereas D and trimming were derived from the DNA. Within this sample are roughly 190,000 clones, with around 79% of them counted one time only. 1.6% of the sample is in the top ten clones.

The cohort was made up of 666 healthy bone marrow donors. Cohort members were all nominally healthy when sampled, although unrecorded immune exposures were likely present. The donor tested CMV seronegative, placing the donor among the roughly 400 seronegative members of the cohort. Every donor gave a peripheral blood sample, and the peripheral blood mononuclear cells from that sample were used for TCR beta sequencing. The Qiagen DNeasy Blood Extraction Kit was used to extract genomic DNA from the blood cell samples. As for this clone: There is no known antigen for this receptor. Nothing much larger sits one base from this clone, and base qualities are not available.

The origin of this receptor is a woman between 45 and 60 years old in good health and CMV-seronegative. The sequenced sample consisted of PBMCs.

CDR3 protein: CASSLFSGVQETQYF. The DNA reads as follows: TGTGCCAGCAGCTTGTTTTCCGGGGTCCAAGAGACCCAGTACTTC. The chain is encoded by TRBV5-5 joined to TRBJ2-5; TRBD2 is a weak D gene call, 5 bases matching. Taken from the germline V gene (reference sequence), the CDR1 and CDR2 loops are SGHKS and YYEKEE. The CDR3, from cysteine to phenylalanine, totals 15 residues. Only CDR3 DNA is held: 45 bases, read in frame from base 1. Trimming costs V 1 base and J 1 base, and their ends lie 11 bases apart.